The 26 T cell receptor beta chains listed next were all sequenced from one sample in a study of T cells in Graves' hyperthyroidism and ophthalmopathy. The investigators amplified TCR beta CDR3 regions from RNA transcripts. The TCR CDR3 first-round RT-PCR relied on the HTBI primer set. In TCRdb, the multiplex PCR reads were re-called with MiXCR into one record per CDR3 protein. Among nearly 600,000 distinct CDR3 sequences, over 12% were seen once, and the ten largest hold around 7%. Sequencing used blood. The receptors were gathered from a woman aged 18-29 years with Graves' ophthalmopathy.

This clonotype was counted at least ten times. The chain carries TRBV7-2 and TRBJ2-3; maybe TRBD2 (6 bases). This CDR3 contains 16 residues. V was pared by 3 bases and J by 5 bases, with 18 bases between. CDR1 and CDR2 from the germline V gene are SGHTA and FQGNSA. CDR3 bases: TGTGCCAGCAGCTTGGGTAGCGGAACGGGGAGAGATACGCAGTATTTT. Translated: CASSLGSGTGRDTQYF.

In its sample, this clonotype was seen a few times. The chain is built from TRBV6-1 and TRBJ2-1; D may be TRBD2 (6 bases). Germline CDR1 MNHNS, CDR2 SASEGT. CDR3 length: 14 residues. Trimming removed 6 bases at V and 2 bases at J, with 11 bases between. The CDR3 DNA reads as TGTGCCAGCAGCATGGGACTTACCTACAATGAGCAGTTCTTC. This translates into CASSMGLTYNEQFF.

The V gene is TRBV6-5, the J gene TRBJ2-5; 15 positions agree with TRBD2. The V segment lost 0 bases and the J segment 5 bases; nucleotides outside the gene matches: 10. Germline CDR1 reads MNHEY; CDR2 reads SVGAGI. The CDR3 contains 19 residues. Written as DNA, the CDR3 is TGTGCCAGCAGTTACTCCGGGACTAGCGGGAGGACTCTTTTGGAGACCCAGTACTTC. Protein: CASSYSGTSGRTLLETQYF.

This clonotype was recorded many times. The genes are TRBV2 and TRBJ1-1; D remains ambiguous. Trimming removed 7 bases at V and 4 bases at J, with 22 bases between. The CDR3 sequence is 16 residues long. The germline gives CDR1 SNHLY, CDR2 FYNNEI. The CDR3 nucleotides are TGTGCCAGCACACGAGAGTGGGAGAATCTAGGCACTGAAGCTTTCTTT. It codes for CASTREWENLGTEAFF.

The chain links TRBV29-1 to TRBJ2-1; 8 bases are shared with TRBD2. The CDR3 is made up of 15 amino acids. From germline, CDR1 is SQVTM and CDR2 ANQGSEA. Trimming took 6 bases from V and 8 from J; bases not matched to a gene: 15. The CDR3 nucleotides read TGCAGCGTCGCCCATCGCGGCGGGAGGCGGGATGAGCAGTTCTTC. Its translation: CSVAHRGGRRDEQFF.

The sample holds many counts of this clonotype. The rearrangement uses TRBV13 and TRBJ2-4, with 9 bases that match TRBD2. V trimming: 0 bases; J trimming: 0 bases; junction bases outside the gene matches: 6. The CDR3 loop spans 18 amino acids. In germline, CDR1 is PRHDT, CDR2 FYEKMQ (reference sequence). DNA for the CDR3: TGTGCCAGCAGCTTAGGCATACTAGCGGGCCTAGCCAAAAACATTCAGTACTTC. This translates into CASSLGILAGLAKNIQYF.

The chain employs TRBV4-1 and TRBJ2-7; TRBD2 agrees at 9 bases. V shed 2 bases, J shed 2 bases, and the junction held 7 bases outside the gene matches. This CDR3 is built from 16 residues. Germline lookup yields CDR1 MGHRA and CDR2 YSYEKL. CDR3 in DNA: TGCGCCAGCAGCCAAAGGGGAGCGGGAGGCCCCTACGAGCAGTACTTC. The encoded protein is CASSQRGAGGPYEQYF.

About this clonotype: Compared with germline, one end of the junction differs, possibly owing to a read error. The chain is built from TRBV5-8 and TRBJ2-1; 8 positions match TRBD2. The CDR3 consists of 14 residues. Germline V gene data show CDR1 as SGHTS and CDR2 as YDEGEE. The CDR3 is CPSSPRGGYNEQFF. Here the CDR3 DNA reads TGTCCCAGCAGCCCCCGGGGGGGTTACAATGAGCAGTTCTTC.

This clonotype was observed at least ten times. V usage is TRBV20-1 and J usage is TRBJ2-5, with 8 bases lining up with TRBD1. V lost 6 bases and J lost 4; bases outside the gene matches: 4. CDR3 length: 12 residues. Germline CDR1 reads DFQATT; CDR2 reads SNEGSKA (reference sequence). Here the CDR3 reads CSARTGRETQYF. CDR3 coding DNA: TGCAGTGCGCGGACAGGGAGAGAGACCCAGTACTTC.

This clonotype came up many times. The chain combines TRBV7-9 with TRBJ2-7; possible D gene TRBD2, 5 bases. CDR1 is SEHNR and CDR2 is FQNEAQ in the germline V gene (reference sequence). V lost 5 bases and J lost 0, with 17 bases in between. The CDR3 loop spans 16 amino acids. The CDR3 loop is CASSPPGFRSSYEQYF. The DNA of the CDR3 is TGTGCCAGCAGCCCCCCGGGGTTTCGGAGCTCCTACGAGCAGTACTTC.

The chain links TRBV7-9 to TRBJ2-4, with TRBD2 identical over 11 bases. CDR3 size: 15 residues. Unmatched junction bases numbered 7, after V lost 5 bases and J lost 7 bases. The germline V gene encodes CDR1 SEHNR and CDR2 FQNEAQ (reference sequence). The CDR3 DNA follows: TGTGCCAGCAGCAACACCGGGACTAGCGGCAACATTCAGTACTTC. Translating it yields CASSNTGTSGNIQYF. The full variable domain, completed using reference TRBV7-9 and TRBJ2-4, is DTGVSQNPRHKITKRGQNVTFRCDPISEHNRLYWYRQTLGQGPEFLTYFQNEAQLEKSRLLSDRFSAERPKGSFSTLEIQRTEQGDSAMYLCASSNTGTSGNIQYFGAGTRLSVL.

At least ten counts were recorded for this clonotype. The rearrangement joins TRBV27 to TRBJ2-7; 9 nucleotides match TRBD1. The germline gives CDR1 MNHEY, CDR2 SMNVEV (reference sequence). This CDR3 is 16 amino acids long. V lost 4 bases, J lost 6 bases, and 13 bases stayed unmatched. The chain's CDR3 is CASSSVGQGLWGEQYF. The CDR3 coding sequence is TGTGCCAGCAGTTCGGTAGGACAGGGGCTATGGGGCGAGCAGTACTTC.

This clonotype turned up a few times. This chain uses TRBV9 with TRBJ1-6; weak D call: TRBD1 (5 bases). Germline-derived CDR1 and CDR2 are SGDLS and YYNGEE. V lost 3 bases and J lost 11, with 21 bases in between. The CDR3 length is 16 residues. The CDR3 is CASSAVLGPSEPPLHF. The CDR3 bases are TGTGCCAGCAGCGCAGTCTTGGGGCCCTCGGAGCCACCCCTCCACTTT. The complete variable domain, with remaining parts taken from reference TRBV9 and TRBJ1-6, reads DSGVTQTPKHLITATGQRVTLRCSPRSGDLSVYWYQQSLDQGLQFLIQYYNGEERAKGNILERFSAQQFPDLHSELNLSSLELGDSALYFCASSAVLGPSEPPLHFGNGTRLTVT.

The rearrangement uses TRBV4-3 and TRBJ1-1; D is unclear. The CDR3 runs to 13 residues. The V and J ends lost 4 bases and 2 bases respectively, with 8 bases between them. The germline gives CDR1 LGHNA, CDR2 YSLEER. In DNA form, the CDR3 reads TGCGCCAGCAGCCTCTACTATAACACTGAAGCTTTCTTT. Translated, it gives CASSLYYNTEAFF.

This clonotype was detected ten times or more. The rearrangement links TRBV2 to TRBJ1-3, with D tentatively TRBD1 (5 bases). CDR1 and CDR2 from the germline V gene are SNHLY and FYNNEI. Trimming pared 5 bases from V and 4 bases from J, leaving 24 bases between. The CDR3 extends over 18 amino acids. In nucleotides, the CDR3 is TGTGCCAGCAGTTTTTTAAGCCCCGACGGGGGGGTCGGAAACACCATATATTTT. This translates into CASSFLSPDGGVGNTIYF.

The V gene is TRBV9, the J gene TRBJ1-1; D is possibly TRBD1 (6 bases). CDR3 length equals 14 residues. V was cut by 0 bases and J by 4 bases, with 10 bases left in between. The germline CDR1 and CDR2 sequences are SGDLS and YYNGEE. The CDR3 loop is CASSVAGGSTEAFF. The CDR3 bases are TGTGCCAGCAGCGTAGCGGGGGGCAGCACTGAAGCTTTCTTT.

This CDR3 is CASSQEGQGGWSPLHF. CDR3 in DNA: TGTGCCAGCAGCCAAGAGGGACAGGGGGGTTGGTCACCCCTCCACTTT. The chain uses TRBV3-1 and TRBJ1-6; 11 bases match TRBD1. The germline V gene encodes CDR1 LGHDT and CDR2 YNNKEL (reference sequence). J was trimmed by 10 bases and V by 0 bases; bases with no gene match: 5. The CDR3 sequence is 16 residues long. Using reference TRBV3-1 and TRBJ1-6 for the parts outside the CDR3, the full variable domain is DTAVSQTPKYLVTQMGNDKSIKCEQNLGHDTMYWYKQDSKKFLKIMFSYNNKELIINETVPNRFSPKSPDKAHLNLHINSLELGDSAVYFCASSQEGQGGWSPLHFGNGTRLTVT.

This clonotype was recorded many times. The rearrangement links TRBV6-1 to TRBJ2-7; tentative D call: TRBD1 (6 bases). CDR3 length equals 14 residues. From germline, CDR1 is MNHNS and CDR2 SASEGT. Trimming took 8 bases from V and 2 from J, leaving 16 bases between them. CDR3 sequence: CASHLTGVPYEQYF. The CDR3 DNA sequence: TGTGCCAGCCACCTGACAGGAGTCCCCTACGAGCAGTACTTC.

CDR3 nucleotides: TGTGCCAGCAGTTTATTTCGGGGCTATAACTCTGGAAACACCATATATTTT. The encoded protein is CASSLFRGYNSGNTIYF. The chain uses TRBV12-3 or TRBV12-4 and TRBJ1-3, with D perhaps matching TRBD1 (5 bases). This CDR3 region has 17 residues. The V end was cut by 2 bases, the J end by 0 bases, with 14 bases between.

This clonotype was found many times. The chain combines TRBV6-2 or TRBV6-3 with TRBJ2-7; 7 bases line up with TRBD1. The CDR3 is made up of 13 amino acids. V lost 6 bases, J lost 3 bases, and 5 bases stayed unmatched. The germline gives CDR1 MNHEY, CDR2 SVGEGT. CDR3 residues: CASSPGTDYEQYF. The CDR3 DNA reads TGTGCCAGCAGCCCCGGGACAGACTACGAGCAGTACTTC.

This clonotype was seen at least ten times. The V gene is TRBV7-8, the J gene TRBJ1-2; tentatively, D is TRBD1 (5 bases). The germline V gene has CDR1 SGHVS and CDR2 FQNEAQ. The CDR3 is 13 amino acids. V gave up 5 bases and J gave up 4 bases, with 11 bases separating them. The CDR3 DNA sequence: TGTGCCAGCAGCCCCCGGACAAGCTATGGCTACACCTTC. The encoded protein is CASSPRTSYGYTF.

The chain uses TRBV28 and TRBJ1-1; D not certain. The V gene lost 6 bases and the J gene lost 0 bases, with 11 bases spanning the gap. The CDR3 sequence is 14 residues long. Germline CDR1 MDHEN, CDR2 SYDVKM. The DNA of the CDR3 is TGTGCCAGCAGGGGATTAGGGATGAACACTGAAGCTTTCTTT. Amino acids: CASRGLGMNTEAFF.

This clonotype was seen at least ten times. This chain uses TRBV3-1 with TRBJ2-1, with TRBD2 identical over 13 bases. Germline V gene data show CDR1 as LGHDT and CDR2 as YNNKEL (reference sequence). The CDR3 is 18 residues long. The V gene end was trimmed by 3 bases and the J gene end by 7 bases; junction bases not matched to a gene: 12. CDR3 sequence reads: CASSHKTPGTSGMNEQFF. DNA of the CDR3: TGTGCCAGCAGCCACAAGACGCCCGGGACTAGCGGGATGAATGAGCAGTTCTTC.

This clonotype was seen repeatedly, ten times or more. The chain uses TRBV30 and TRBJ1-1; D uncertain. The V and J ends lost 0 bases and 6 bases respectively, with 14 bases between them. The CDR3 loop spans 14 amino acids. CDR1 GTSNPN and CDR2 SVGIG come from the germline V gene (reference sequence). The CDR3 nucleotides are TGTGCCTGGAGTGTAGAGGGTCGCCCTCCTGAAGCTTTCTTT. It translates to CAWSVEGRPPEAFF.

Many counts were recorded for this clonotype. The rearrangement joins TRBV20-1 to TRBJ2-3, with TRBD2 matching 10 bases. The ends lost 6 bases at V and 4 bases at J; junction bases unmatched: 16. Germline CDR1 reads DFQATT; CDR2 reads SNEGSKA (reference sequence). The CDR3 extends over 17 amino acids. CDR3 residues: CSAQPPAGTSVPDTQYF. Here the CDR3 DNA reads TGCAGTGCCCAACCACCGGCCGGGACTAGCGTCCCAGATACGCAGTATTTT.

This clonotype was picked up many times. The rearrangement joins TRBV27 to TRBJ2-5, with a possible D match to TRBD2 (6 bases). This CDR3 spans 15 amino acids. V was clipped by 4 bases and J by 7 bases, with 19 bases between them. Germline CDR1 is MNHEY and CDR2 is SMNVEV (reference sequence). The CDR3 bases are TGTGCCAGCAGTTCCCCGGGACTCACCGGTGTGACCCAGTACTTC. This codes for CASSSPGLTGVTQYF.